This T cell receptor (beta chain) was profiled in a study of beta chain features in type 1 diabetes (dated 2018 in TCRdb). With regard to the full study: Mean age, gender distribution, total cell number and subset yield did not differ between patients and healthy donors. Whereas all 30 or so donors provided naive and central memory subsets, regulatory and stem cell-like memory subsets were isolated from just 8 patients and about 8 healthy donors. Across all samples, 107,917,701 sorted cells were examined, and cell number per subset correlated strongly with RNA yield. In the study, TCRB repertoires of sorted circulating CD4+ T cell subsets from recently diagnosed type 1 diabetes patients were compared with those of matched healthy donors. Study-wide findings and limitations: Naive, central memory and regulatory TCRB repertoires appeared to be more alike among patients than among healthy donors. A moderate but significant shortening of TCRB CDR3 length was observed in type 1 diabetes patients in all four CD4+ subsets. Because small numbers of individuals were included in the HLA sub-analyses, any influence of HLA type on TCRB rearrangement was left unresolved. Patients with type 1 diabetes made fewer insertions and deleted more nucleotides at VDJ recombination sites, implying thymic rearrangement abnormalities. Because cDNA was sequenced instead of genomic DNA, activated cells with high expression could be over-represented, although the groups did not differ in activation or CD3 levels. PCR might favor shorter templates, but patient and control samples were amplified and corrected together, so any skew would affect both groups equally.

The entire isolated RNA was reverse transcribed using the High Capacity cDNA Reverse Transcription Kit, and thus expressed TCRB transcripts were sequenced. Deep immunoSEQ sequencing was performed on naive, central memory and regulatory T cell samples, with an average of around 3.4 million total reads per sample. Sorted cells were lysed in RLT buffer and RNA was extracted with DNase-treated RNeasy Micro or Mini kits, depending on cell number. To prevent cross-contamination, each cell subset was processed individually, whereas patient and healthy donor samples were processed jointly. The immunoSEQ multiplex PCR was used to amplify TCRB sequences from cDNA, generating 87-bp fragments that spanned the CDR3 region. The amplicons were sequenced using the Illumina HiSeq platform. Regarding the original processing steps: Synthetic template baselines were used to correct PCR bias computationally, reads within Hamming distance 2 were collapsed together, and singletons that could not be merged were discarded. By aligning reads against IMGT, V, D and J genes, CDR3 length, and insertions or deletions at six rearrangement sites were assigned. Within each subset, clonotype counts were normalized to sorted cell number, and only after that were true diversity and Gini coefficients computed with the tcR R package. Repertoire sharing was quantified using the overlap coefficient calculated on TCRB nucleotide sequences. The source is immuneACCESS, and TCRdb retained only in-frame sequences with V and J called. Part of the clones is not carried over; for the studies checked, unresolved V genes explain less than half of this, and the remainder is unexplained. D and trimming were read from the DNA, whereas the V and J calls and clone size are those reported in that table. This sample has over 120,000 clones in its table, and about 13% of those were observed once. The biggest ten clones account for around 1.2% of the sample.

This clone was seen more than once but under ten times. No cognate antigen has been identified for it. One base away there is no much larger clone; base qualities are not given. CDR1 SEHNR and CDR2 FQNEAQ are derived from the germline V gene (reference sequence). From the cysteine through the phenylalanine, the CDR3 covers 13 amino acids. The entry retains the CDR3 DNA only, 39 bases that are in frame from base 1. V sheds 4 bases and J sheds 6 bases, leaving 12 bases between their ends. From each donor, a single peripheral blood sample of about 100 mL on average was drawn into heparinised tubes. A BD FACSAria II was used to sort naive, central memory, regulatory and stem cell-like memory CD4+ T cells with a panel that included CD45RO, CCR7, CD25, CD127, CD95 and CD27. Every sorted population had a purity above 95%. PBMCs were isolated right away by Lymphoprep density gradient centrifugation and were stained directly, without culture. So that batch effects would be minimized, each experiment stained and sorted samples in pairs, pairing one healthy donor with one patient.

The sequence links TRBV7-9 to TRBJ1-2; TRBD1 is perhaps the D gene, given 5 matching bases. The TCR originated in a man between 18 and 29 years old with type 1 diabetes. Sequenced: central memory CD4+ T cells from blood. The CDR3: CASSSPGSDGYTF. The DNA sequence reads TGTGCCAGCAGCTCCCCAGGGTCGGATGGCTACACCTTC.